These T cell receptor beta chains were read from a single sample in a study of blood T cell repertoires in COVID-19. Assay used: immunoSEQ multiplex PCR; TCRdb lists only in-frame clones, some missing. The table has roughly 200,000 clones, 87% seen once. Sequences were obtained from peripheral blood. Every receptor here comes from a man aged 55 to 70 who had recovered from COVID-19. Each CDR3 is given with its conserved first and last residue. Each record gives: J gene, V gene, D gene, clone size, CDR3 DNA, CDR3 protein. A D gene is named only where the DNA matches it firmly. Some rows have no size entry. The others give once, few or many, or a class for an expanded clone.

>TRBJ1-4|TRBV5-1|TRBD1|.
TGCGCCAGCAGCATTACCGGGACAGGGGGGGAAAAACTGTTTTTT
CASSITGTGGEKLFF
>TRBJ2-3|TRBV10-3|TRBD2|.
TGTGCCATCAGTGACGGGGGGGCTGGAGATACGCAGTATTTT
CAISDGGAGDTQYF
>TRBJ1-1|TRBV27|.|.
TGTGCCAGCAGTTTACTCCCAAGGGGGAGCACTGAAGCTTTCTTT
CASSLLPRGSTEAFF
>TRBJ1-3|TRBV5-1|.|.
TGCGCCAGCAGCTTTTTCGCTGGAAACACCATATATTTT
CASSFFAGNTIYF
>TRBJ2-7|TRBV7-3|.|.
TGTGCCAGCAGCCCGTCCCATTCTAGCGACGAGCAGTACTTC
CASSPSHSSDEQYF
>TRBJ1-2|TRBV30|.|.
TGTGCCTGGATCCCTTGGGGGGGTAATGGCTACACCTTC
CAWIPWGGNGYTF
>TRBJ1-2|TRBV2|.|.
TGTGCCAGCAGGGACAGTGATAACTATGGCTACACCTTC
CASRDSDNYGYTF
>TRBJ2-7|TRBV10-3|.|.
TGTGCCATCAAGCGGGCGGATTCCTACGAGCAGTACTTC
CAIKRADSYEQYF
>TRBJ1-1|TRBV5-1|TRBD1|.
TGCGCCAGCAGCTTAACCGGGACAGTGAACACTGAAGCTTTCTTT
CASSLTGTVNTEAFF
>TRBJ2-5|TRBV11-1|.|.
TGTGCCAGCAGCAAAGACGGGAACCAAGAGACCCAGTACTTC
CASSKDGNQETQYF
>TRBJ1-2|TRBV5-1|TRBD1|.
TGCGCCAGCAGCTTGGACAGGGGAGGTGGAGGCTACACCTTC
CASSLDRGGGGYTF
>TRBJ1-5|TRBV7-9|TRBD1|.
TGTGCCAGCAGTCACGACAGGGGCCCTTATCAGCCCCAGCATTTT
CASSHDRGPYQPQHF
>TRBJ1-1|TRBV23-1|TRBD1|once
TGCGCCAGCAGTCCACAGGGGTGTACTGAAGCTTTCTTT
CASSPQGCTEAFF
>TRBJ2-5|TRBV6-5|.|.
TGTGCCAGCAGCCCCGGGGGAAGTTTAGAGACCCAGTACTTC
CASSPGGSLETQYF
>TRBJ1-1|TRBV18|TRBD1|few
TGTGCCAGCTCAGCGACAGGGGATGAAGCTTTCTTT
CASSATGDEAFF
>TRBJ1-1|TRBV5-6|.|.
TGTGCCAGCAGCTTGACAGGGTCGAGCACTGAAGCTTTCTTT
CASSLTGSSTEAFF
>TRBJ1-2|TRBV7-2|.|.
TGTGCCAGCAGCTTAGGCCAGGCCATAACCTATGGCTACACCTTC
CASSLGQAITYGYTF